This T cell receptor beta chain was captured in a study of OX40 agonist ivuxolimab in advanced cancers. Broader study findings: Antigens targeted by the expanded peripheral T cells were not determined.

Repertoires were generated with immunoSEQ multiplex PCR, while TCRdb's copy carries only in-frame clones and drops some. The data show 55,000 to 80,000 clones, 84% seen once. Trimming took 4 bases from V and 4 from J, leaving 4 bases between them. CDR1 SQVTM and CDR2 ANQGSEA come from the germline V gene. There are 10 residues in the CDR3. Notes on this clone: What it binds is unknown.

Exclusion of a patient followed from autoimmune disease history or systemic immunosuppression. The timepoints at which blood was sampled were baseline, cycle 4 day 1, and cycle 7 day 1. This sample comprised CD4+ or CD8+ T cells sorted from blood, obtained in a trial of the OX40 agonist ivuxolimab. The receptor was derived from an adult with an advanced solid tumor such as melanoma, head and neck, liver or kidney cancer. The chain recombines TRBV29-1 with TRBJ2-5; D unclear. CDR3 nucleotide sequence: TGCAGCGTTGTTCGAGAGACCCAGTACTTC. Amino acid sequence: CSVVRETQYF. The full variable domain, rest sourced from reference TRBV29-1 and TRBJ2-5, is SAVISQKPSRDICQRGTSLTIQCQVDSQVTMMFWYRQQPGQSLTLIATANQGSEATYESGFVIDKFPISRPNLTFSTLTVSNMSPEDSSIYLCSVVRETQYFGPGTRLLVL.